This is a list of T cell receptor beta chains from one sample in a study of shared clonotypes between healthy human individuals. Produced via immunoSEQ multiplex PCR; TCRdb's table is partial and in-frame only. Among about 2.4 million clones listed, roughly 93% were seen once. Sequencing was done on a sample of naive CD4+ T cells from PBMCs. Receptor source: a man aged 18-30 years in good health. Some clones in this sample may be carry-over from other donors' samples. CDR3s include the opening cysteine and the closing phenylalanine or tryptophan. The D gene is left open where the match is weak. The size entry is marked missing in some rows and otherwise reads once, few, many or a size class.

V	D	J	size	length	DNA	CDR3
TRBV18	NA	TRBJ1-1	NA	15	TGTGCCAGCTCAGATTCGGGACTCTCGAACACTGAAGCTTTCTTT	CASSDSGLSNTEAFF
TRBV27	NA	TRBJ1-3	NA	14	TGTGCCAGCAGTATCGGGGCGCGGGGAAACACCATATATTTT	CASSIGARGNTIYF
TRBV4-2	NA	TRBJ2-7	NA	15	TGTGCCAGCAGCCAAGATGGGCCAAACCCCTACGAGCAGTACTTC	CASSQDGPNPYEQYF
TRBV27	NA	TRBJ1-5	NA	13	TGTGCCAGCAGTTTAGACAGAAATCAGCCCCAGCATTTT	CASSLDRNQPQHF
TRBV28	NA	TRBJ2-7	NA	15	TGTGCCAGCAGTTTTTCGGGTCAGGGAACCTACGAGCAGTACTTC	CASSFSGQGTYEQYF
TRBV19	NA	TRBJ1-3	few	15	TGTGCCAGTAGGACGATGTCTTACTCTGGAAACACCATATATTTT	CASRTMSYSGNTIYF
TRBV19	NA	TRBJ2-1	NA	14	TGTGCCAGTAGAAAAGGGACCATCATTAATGAGCAGTTCTTC	CASRKGTIINEQFF
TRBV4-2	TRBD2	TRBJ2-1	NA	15	TGTGCCAGCAGCCAACGACTAGCGGACTACAATGAGCAGTTCTTC	CASSQRLADYNEQFF
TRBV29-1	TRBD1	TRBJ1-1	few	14	TGCAGCGTTGAAAGGGGCTGGACAGGGGCTGAAGCTTTCTTT	CSVERGWTGAEAFF
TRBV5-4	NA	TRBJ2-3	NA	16	TGTGCCAGCACCCGATATCGACAAGGAGTCACAGATACGCAGTATTTT	CASTRYRQGVTDTQYF
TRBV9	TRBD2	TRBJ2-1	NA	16	TGTGCCAGCAGCCCCCCGTGGGCTAGCGGGAGCAATGAGCAGTTCTTC	CASSPPWASGSNEQFF
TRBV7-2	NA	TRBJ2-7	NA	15	TGTGCCAGCAGTCGCCAAGGAGCGGGCTCCTACGAGCAGTACTTC	CASSRQGAGSYEQYF
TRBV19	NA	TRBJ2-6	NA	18	TGTGCCAGTAGTATGTCCCAGGCGCGAACCTCTGGGGCCAACGTCCTGACTTTC	CASSMSQARTSGANVLTF
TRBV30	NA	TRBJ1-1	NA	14	TGTGCCTGGAGTGCCCCCGGCGGGTTGCCTGAAGCTTTCTTT	CAWSAPGGLPEAFF